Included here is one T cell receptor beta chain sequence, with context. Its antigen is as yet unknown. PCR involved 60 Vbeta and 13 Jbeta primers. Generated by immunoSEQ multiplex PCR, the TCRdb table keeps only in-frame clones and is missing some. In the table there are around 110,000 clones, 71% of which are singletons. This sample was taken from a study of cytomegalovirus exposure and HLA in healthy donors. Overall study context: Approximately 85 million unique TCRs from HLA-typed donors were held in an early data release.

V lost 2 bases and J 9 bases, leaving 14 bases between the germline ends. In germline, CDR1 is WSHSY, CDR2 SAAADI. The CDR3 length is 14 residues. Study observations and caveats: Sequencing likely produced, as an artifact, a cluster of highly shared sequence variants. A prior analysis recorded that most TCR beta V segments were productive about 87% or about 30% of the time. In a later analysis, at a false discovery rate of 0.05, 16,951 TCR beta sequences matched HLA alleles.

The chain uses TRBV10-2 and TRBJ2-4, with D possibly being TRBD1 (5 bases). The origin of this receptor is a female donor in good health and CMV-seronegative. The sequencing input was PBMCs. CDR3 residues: CASSELGRPSIQYF. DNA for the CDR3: TGCGCCAGCAGTGAGCTGGGGCGCCCCAGCATTCAGTACTTC.